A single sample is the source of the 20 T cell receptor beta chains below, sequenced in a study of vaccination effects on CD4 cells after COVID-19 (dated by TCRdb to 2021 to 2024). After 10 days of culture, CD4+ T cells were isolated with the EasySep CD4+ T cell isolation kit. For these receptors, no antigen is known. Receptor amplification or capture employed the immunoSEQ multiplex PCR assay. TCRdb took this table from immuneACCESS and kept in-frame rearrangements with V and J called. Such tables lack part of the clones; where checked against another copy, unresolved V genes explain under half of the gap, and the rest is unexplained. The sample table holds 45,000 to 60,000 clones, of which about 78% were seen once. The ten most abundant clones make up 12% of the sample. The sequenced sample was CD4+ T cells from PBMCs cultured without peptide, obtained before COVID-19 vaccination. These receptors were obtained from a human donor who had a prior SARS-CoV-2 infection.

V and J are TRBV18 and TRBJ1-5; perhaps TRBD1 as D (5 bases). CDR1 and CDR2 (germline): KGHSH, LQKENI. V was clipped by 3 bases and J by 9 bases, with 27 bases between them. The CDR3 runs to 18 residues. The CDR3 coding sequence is TGTGCCAGCTCACCTAGCCGGAGTGGGACTCCAAATGTTCGGCCCCAGCATTTT. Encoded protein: CASSPSRSGTPNVRPQHF.

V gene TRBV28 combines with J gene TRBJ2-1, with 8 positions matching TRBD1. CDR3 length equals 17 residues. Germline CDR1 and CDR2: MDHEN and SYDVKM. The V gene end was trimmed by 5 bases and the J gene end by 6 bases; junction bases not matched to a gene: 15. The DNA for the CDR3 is TGTGCCAGCAGTGAAGGGGGGCCTCAGGGGGCAGTCAATGAGCAGTTCTTC. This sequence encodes CASSEGGPQGAVNEQFF. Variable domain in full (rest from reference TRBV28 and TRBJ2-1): DVKVTQSSRYLVKRTGEKVFLECVQDMDHENMFWYRQDPGLGLRLIYFSYDVKMKEKGDIPEGYSVSREKKERFSLILESASTNQTSMYLCASSEGGPQGAVNEQFFGPGTRLTVL.

In DNA form, the CDR3 reads TGTGCCAGCAGCGTGGACTCGGCGACCTCCTACAATGAGCAGTTCTTC. This codes for CASSVDSATSYNEQFF. The J gene is TRBJ2-1, the V gene TRBV9; D is possibly TRBD2 (5 bases). Trimming pared 2 bases from V and 0 bases from J, leaving 12 bases between. The CDR3 is made up of 16 amino acids. Germline V gene data show CDR1 as SGDLS and CDR2 as YYNGEE.

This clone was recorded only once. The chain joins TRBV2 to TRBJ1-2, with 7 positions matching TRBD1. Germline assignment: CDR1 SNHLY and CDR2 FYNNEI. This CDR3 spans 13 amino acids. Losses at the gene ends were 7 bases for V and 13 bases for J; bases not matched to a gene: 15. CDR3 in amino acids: CASMNRGSEIGTF. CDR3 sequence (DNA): TGTGCCAGCATGAACAGGGGCTCTGAGATCGGCACCTTC.

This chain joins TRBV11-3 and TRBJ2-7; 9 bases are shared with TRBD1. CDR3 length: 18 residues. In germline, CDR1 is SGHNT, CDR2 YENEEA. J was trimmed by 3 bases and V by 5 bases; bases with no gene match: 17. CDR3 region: CASSGTGGASSSYYEQYF. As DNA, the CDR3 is TGTGCCAGCAGCGGCACAGGGGGCGCCTCTTCATCCTACTACGAGCAGTACTTC.

The DNA for the CDR3 is TGTGCCAGCTCCCTGCCGCTGACCTACGAGCAGTACTTC. Translation: CASSLPLTYEQYF. This chain uses TRBV2 with TRBJ2-7, with D hard to call. V shed 8 bases and J shed 2 bases, with 13 bases lying between them. Per germline, CDR1 SNHLY and CDR2 FYNNEI. The CDR3 runs 13 residues.

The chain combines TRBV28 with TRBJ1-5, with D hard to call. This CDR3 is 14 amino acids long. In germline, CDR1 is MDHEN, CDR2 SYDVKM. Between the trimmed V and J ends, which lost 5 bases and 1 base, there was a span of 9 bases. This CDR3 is CASSPHLSNQPQHF. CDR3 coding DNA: TGTGCCAGCAGTCCCCACCTGAGCAATCAGCCCCAGCATTTT.

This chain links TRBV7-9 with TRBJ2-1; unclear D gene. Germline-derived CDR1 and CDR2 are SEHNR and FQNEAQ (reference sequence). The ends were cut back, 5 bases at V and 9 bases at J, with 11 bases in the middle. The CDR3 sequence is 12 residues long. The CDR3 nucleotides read TGTGCCAGCAGCCGGAACAGATTTGAGCAGTTCTTC. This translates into CASSRNRFEQFF.

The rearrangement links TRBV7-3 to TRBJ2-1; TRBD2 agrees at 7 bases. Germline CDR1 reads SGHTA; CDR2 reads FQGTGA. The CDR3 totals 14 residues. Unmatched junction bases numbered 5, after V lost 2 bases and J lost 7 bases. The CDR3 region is CASSLRAGVNEQFF. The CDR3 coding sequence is TGTGCCAGCAGCTTACGGGCGGGGGTGAATGAGCAGTTCTTC.

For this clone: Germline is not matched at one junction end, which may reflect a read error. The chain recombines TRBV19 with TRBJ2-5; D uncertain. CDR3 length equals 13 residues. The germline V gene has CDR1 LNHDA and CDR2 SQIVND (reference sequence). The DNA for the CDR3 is TGTGCCAGTAGTATAGACACCCAAGGGACCCAGTACTTC. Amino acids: CASSIDTQGTQYF.

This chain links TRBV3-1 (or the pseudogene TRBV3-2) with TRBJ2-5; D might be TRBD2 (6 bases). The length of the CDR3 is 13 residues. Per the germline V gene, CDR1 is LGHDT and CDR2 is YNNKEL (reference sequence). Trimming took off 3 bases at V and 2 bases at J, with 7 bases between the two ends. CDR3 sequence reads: CASSQAGQETQYF. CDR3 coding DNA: TGTGCCAGCAGCCAGGCGGGACAAGAGACCCAGTACTTC.

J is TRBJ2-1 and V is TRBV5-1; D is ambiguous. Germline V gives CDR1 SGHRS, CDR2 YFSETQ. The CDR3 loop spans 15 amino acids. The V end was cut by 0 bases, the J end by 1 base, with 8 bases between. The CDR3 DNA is TGCGCCAGCAGCTTGGTGGCCGAATCCTACAATGAGCAGTTCTTC. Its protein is CASSLVAESYNEQFF.

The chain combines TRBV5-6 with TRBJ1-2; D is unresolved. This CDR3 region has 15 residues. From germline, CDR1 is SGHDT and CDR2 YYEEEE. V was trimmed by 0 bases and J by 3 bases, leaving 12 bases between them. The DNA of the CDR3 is TGTGCCAGCAGCTTGGGGGCCACAGTCTACTATGGCTACACCTTC. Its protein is CASSLGATVYYGYTF.

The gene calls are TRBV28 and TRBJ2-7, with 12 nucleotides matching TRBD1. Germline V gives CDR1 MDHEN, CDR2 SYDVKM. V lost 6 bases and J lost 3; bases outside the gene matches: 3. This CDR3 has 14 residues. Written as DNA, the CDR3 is TGTGCCAGCAGACGGGACAGGGGGCTCTACGAGCAGTACTTC. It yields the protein CASRRDRGLYEQYF. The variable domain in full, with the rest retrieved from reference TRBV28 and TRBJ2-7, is DVKVTQSSRYLVKRTGEKVFLECVQDMDHENMFWYRQDPGLGLRLIYFSYDVKMKEKGDIPEGYSVSREKKERFSLILESASTNQTSMYLCASRRDRGLYEQYFGPGTRLTVT.

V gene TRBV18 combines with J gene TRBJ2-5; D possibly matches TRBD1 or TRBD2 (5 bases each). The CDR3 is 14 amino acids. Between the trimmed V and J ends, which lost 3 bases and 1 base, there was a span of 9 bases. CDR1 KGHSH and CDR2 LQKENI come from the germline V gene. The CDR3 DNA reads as TGTGCCAGCTCACCCGCCGGGGCCCAAGAGACCCAGTACTTC. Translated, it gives CASSPAGAQETQYF.

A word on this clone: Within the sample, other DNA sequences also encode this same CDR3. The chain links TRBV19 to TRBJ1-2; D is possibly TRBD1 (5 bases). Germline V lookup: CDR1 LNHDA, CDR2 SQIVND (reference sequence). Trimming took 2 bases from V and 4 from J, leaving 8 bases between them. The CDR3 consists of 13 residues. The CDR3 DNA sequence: TGTGCCAGTAGTATATCAGGGACCTATGGCTACACCTTC. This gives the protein CASSISGTYGYTF.

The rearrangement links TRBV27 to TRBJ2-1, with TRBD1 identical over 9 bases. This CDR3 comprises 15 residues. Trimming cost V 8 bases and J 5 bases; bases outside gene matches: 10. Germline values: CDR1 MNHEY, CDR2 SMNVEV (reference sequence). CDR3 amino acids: CASLPWTGDHNEQFF. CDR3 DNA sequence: TGTGCCAGCCTCCCCTGGACAGGGGACCACAATGAGCAGTTCTTC.

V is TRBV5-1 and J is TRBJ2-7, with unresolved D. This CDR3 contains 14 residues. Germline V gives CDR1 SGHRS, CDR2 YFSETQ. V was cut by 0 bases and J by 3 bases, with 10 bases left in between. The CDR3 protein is CASSLGDSNYEQYF. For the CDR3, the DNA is TGCGCCAGCAGCTTGGGGGATTCAAACTACGAGCAGTACTTC.

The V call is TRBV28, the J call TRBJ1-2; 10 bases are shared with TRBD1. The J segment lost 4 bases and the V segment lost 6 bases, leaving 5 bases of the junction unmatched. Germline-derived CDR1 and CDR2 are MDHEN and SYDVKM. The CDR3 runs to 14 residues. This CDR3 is CASRTGTGVYGYTF. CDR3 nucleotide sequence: TGTGCCAGCAGGACCGGGACAGGGGTCTATGGCTACACCTTC.

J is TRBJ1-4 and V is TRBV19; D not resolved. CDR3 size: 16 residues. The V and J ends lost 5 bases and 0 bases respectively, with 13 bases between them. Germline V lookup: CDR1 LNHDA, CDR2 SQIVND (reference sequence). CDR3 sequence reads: CASSPGSSATNEKLFF. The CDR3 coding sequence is TGTGCCAGTAGTCCCGGATCAAGTGCAACTAATGAAAAACTGTTTTTT.